The 32 T cell receptor beta chains below all came from one sample that was sequenced in a study of T-cell reconstitution after alpha-beta-depleted transplantation in children. The TCRbeta library was prepared with unique molecular identifiers. TCRdb ran MiXCR on the PCR reads and lists one entry per CDR3 protein. The table has 490,000 or so distinct CDR3 sequences, approximately 13% seen once. This specimen consisted of PBMCs from the stem cell graft donor, obtained from the stem cell graft. These receptors were collected from a human donor who donated a stem cell graft to a child with combined immunodeficiency.

This clonotype has only a few counts. This rearrangement joins TRBV20-1 to TRBJ1-2; tentative D call: TRBD1 (5 bases). Germline CDR1 and CDR2: DFQATT and SNEGSKA (reference sequence). The CDR3 is 12 residues long. Trimming removed 6 bases from V and 5 bases from J, with 13 bases in between. In DNA, the CDR3 is TGCAGTGCCCCCAGGCGGGGGTATGGCTACACCTTC. This translates into CSAPRRGYGYTF.

This clonotype was observed a few times. This sequence joins TRBV12-3 or TRBV12-4 and TRBJ1-3, with 9 nucleotides matching TRBD1. J was trimmed by 2 bases and V by 6 bases; bases with no gene match: 8. CDR3 size: 16 residues. This CDR3 reads CASRPGYRGPGNTIYF. The CDR3 region has the DNA TGTGCCAGCAGACCCGGTTACAGGGGGCCTGGAAACACCATATATTTT.

V is TRBV7-9 and J is TRBJ2-2; D is perhaps TRBD1 or TRBD2 (6 bases each). CDR3 length: 14 residues. With 7 bases removed from V and 5 bases from J, the gap between germline ends came to 14 bases. Germline V lookup: CDR1 SEHNR, CDR2 FQNEAQ (reference sequence). The CDR3 DNA is TGTGCCAGCACATCGGGGGCTCGGACCGGGGAGCTGTTTTTT. Translated, it gives CASTSGARTGELFF.

This clonotype came up many times. The rearrangement uses TRBV12-3 or TRBV12-4 and TRBJ2-7, with 10 bases that match TRBD2. The CDR3 sequence is 15 residues long. With V trimmed by 5 bases and J by 3 bases, 7 bases remained unmatched. CDR3 in DNA: TGTGCCAGCAGTCGCACCCTAGCGGGAGTCTACGAGCAGTACTTC. It yields the protein CASSRTLAGVYEQYF.

This clonotype was seen a handful of times. V usage is TRBV5-1 and J usage is TRBJ2-7; the match to TRBD1 covers 7 bases. Trimming removed 4 bases from V and 2 bases from J; junction bases left unmatched: 6. The length of the CDR3 is 14 residues. CDR1 SGHRS and CDR2 YFSETQ come from the germline V gene. The CDR3 loop reads CASSLGQEPYEQYF. Here the CDR3 DNA reads TGCGCCAGCAGCCTCGGACAGGAACCCTACGAGCAGTACTTC.

The chain carries TRBV7-6 and TRBJ1-1; 10 bases map to TRBD1. CDR1 is SGHVS, CDR2 FNYEAQ, per germline. The V and J ends lost 1 base and 0 bases, in that order; junction bases with no gene match: 5. The CDR3 consists of 17 residues. CDR3: CASSLEGTGAMNTEAFF. In DNA form, the CDR3 reads TGTGCCAGCAGCTTAGAAGGGACAGGGGCAATGAACACTGAAGCTTTCTTT.

This chain links TRBV7-6 with TRBJ2-7; tentatively, D is TRBD1 or TRBD2 (5 bases each). V was shortened by 4 bases and J by 3 bases, with 16 bases between the two germline ends. The CDR3 contains 15 residues. In germline, CDR1 is SGHVS, CDR2 FNYEAQ. The DNA of the CDR3 is TGTGCCAGCAGCTCGTCCCGGGACGGCAACTACGAGCAGTACTTC. Protein: CASSSSRDGNYEQYF.

The chain has TRBV4-1 and TRBJ2-7, with D perhaps TRBD2 (7 bases). Trimming removed 1 base at V and 6 bases at J, with 19 bases between. The length of the CDR3 is 16 residues. Germline CDR1 MGHRA, CDR2 YSYEKL. The CDR3 DNA reads as TGCGCCAGCAGCCAAGCGGTAGGGGGGGGCCCCCTCGAGCAGTACTTC. Encoded protein: CASSQAVGGGPLEQYF.

This clonotype was observed a few times. This rearrangement joins TRBV20-1 to TRBJ1-2; D possibly corresponds to TRBD1 (5 bases). Per the germline V gene, CDR1 is DFQATT and CDR2 is SNEGSKA (reference sequence). The V end was cut by 4 bases, the J end by 1 base, with 19 bases between. The CDR3 length is 16 residues. The CDR3 spells CSAIPGLKRDNYGYTF. In DNA form, the CDR3 reads TGCAGTGCTATACCGGGACTGAAAAGGGATAACTATGGCTACACCTTC.

This clonotype came up many times. The chain uses TRBV29-1 and TRBJ2-5; D possibly corresponds to TRBD1 (6 bases). CDR1 and CDR2 (germline): SQVTM, ANQGSEA. V was cut by 7 bases and J by 5 bases, with 14 bases left in between. The CDR3 extends over 12 amino acids. The CDR3 sequence: CSGRQVGETQYF. The DNA of the CDR3 is TGCAGCGGGAGACAGGTTGGGGAGACCCAGTACTTC.

J is TRBJ1-5 and V is TRBV2, with D perhaps matching TRBD1 (6 bases). In germline, CDR1 is SNHLY, CDR2 FYNNEI. The CDR3 loop spans 14 amino acids. Trimming removed 4 bases at V and 6 bases at J, with 13 bases between. CDR3 in amino acids: CASSGTAAFQPQHF. CDR3 DNA sequence: TGTGCCAGCAGTGGGACAGCCGCCTTTCAGCCCCAGCATTTT.

The chain uses TRBV7-2 and TRBJ2-7; D gene uncertain. The CDR3 is made up of 13 amino acids. V lost 5 bases and J lost 3, with 11 bases in between. The germline V gene encodes CDR1 SGHTA and CDR2 FQGNSA. CDR3 nucleotides: TGTGCCAGCAGCGCCCAACGGTTCTACGAGCAGTACTTC. Translation gives CASSAQRFYEQYF.

The sample holds many counts of this clonotype. The V and J genes are TRBV7-9 and TRBJ2-3, with D perhaps matching TRBD1 (5 bases). V was trimmed by 5 bases and J by 0 bases, leaving 15 bases between them. This CDR3 is 16 amino acids long. Germline loops: CDR1 SEHNR, CDR2 FQNEAQ (reference sequence). Here the CDR3 reads CASSQTVTASTDTQYF. The CDR3, as DNA: TGTGCCAGCAGCCAGACAGTGACCGCCAGCACAGATACGCAGTATTTT. Combining the CDR3 with reference TRBV7-9 and TRBJ2-3 gives the whole variable domain DTGVSQNPRHKITKRGQNVTFRCDPISEHNRLYWYRQTLGQGPEFLTYFQNEAQLEKSRLLSDRFSAERPKGSFSTLEIQRTEQGDSAMYLCASSQTVTASTDTQYFGPGTRLTVL.

This clonotype was counted at least ten times. The CDR3 DNA reads as TGTGCCACCAGCAGAGGAGGTGGGACTACAAACACCGGGGAGCTGTTTTTT. The encoded protein is CATSRGGGTTNTGELFF. The chain recombines TRBV15 with TRBJ2-2, with 7 bases lining up with TRBD2. Germline values: CDR1 LNHNV, CDR2 YYDKDF (reference sequence). CDR3 size: 17 residues. With V trimmed by 1 base and J by 2 bases, 7 bases remained unmatched. The whole variable domain, filled in from reference TRBV15 and TRBJ2-2, reads DAMVIQNPRYQVTQFGKPVTLSCSQTLNHNVMYWYQQKSSQAPKLLFHYYDKDFNNEADTPDNFQSRRPNTSFCFLDIRSPGLGDTAMYLCATSRGGGTTNTGELFFGEGSRLTVL.

This clonotype was counted ten times or more. The chain is built from TRBV5-5 and TRBJ2-1, with a possible D match to TRBD2 (6 bases). Germline CDR1 SGHKS, CDR2 YYEKEE (reference sequence). The V end was cut by 5 bases, the J end by 13 bases, with 16 bases between. CDR3 length: 12 residues. This CDR3 is CASSSDYLFQFF. The CDR3 DNA reads TGTGCCAGCAGTTCGGACTATCTCTTCCAGTTCTTC.

The CDR3: CASSILWTGGLNTEAFF. CDR3 nucleotide sequence: TGCGCCAGCAGCATTTTATGGACAGGGGGCTTGAACACTGAAGCTTTCTTT. The rearrangement uses TRBV5-1 and TRBJ1-1; the match to TRBD1 covers 11 bases. The CDR3 extends over 17 amino acids. J gave up 0 bases and V 4 bases, and 8 bases lay outside the gene matches. Germline-derived CDR1 and CDR2 are SGHRS and YFSETQ.

This clonotype was counted at least ten times. The CDR3 coding sequence is TGTGCCAGCAGCCCGTCGGACTTTCGCACAGATACGCAGTATTTT. Protein: CASSPSDFRTDTQYF. This sequence joins TRBV5-6 and TRBJ2-3; weak D call: TRBD2 (5 bases). The CDR3 length is 15 residues. Deletions cut 4 bases from V and 1 base from J, with 13 bases between. Germline CDR1 SGHDT, CDR2 YYEEEE. The full variable domain, completed using reference TRBV5-6 and TRBJ2-3, is DAGVTQSPTHLIKTRGQQVTLRCSPKSGHDTVSWYQQALGQGPQFIFQYYEEEERQRGNFPDRFSGHQFPNYSSELNVNALLLGDSALYLCASSPSDFRTDTQYFGPGTRLTVL.

V and J are TRBV7-2 and TRBJ2-1; 9 bases fit TRBD2. V dropped 4 bases and J dropped 10; count of bases not matched to a gene: 14. Germline V gene data show CDR1 as SGHTA and CDR2 as FQGNSA. The CDR3 totals 16 residues. CDR3: CASSSGTSSWQREQFF. The CDR3, as DNA: TGTGCCAGCAGCTCCGGGACTAGCTCATGGCAGCGCGAGCAGTTCTTC.

This sequence joins TRBV7-9 and TRBJ2-2, with D maybe TRBD2 (6 bases). Trimming stripped 6 bases from V and 3 bases from J, with 17 bases between. Germline V gives CDR1 SEHNR, CDR2 FQNEAQ (reference sequence). This CDR3 has 16 amino acids. CDR3 DNA sequence: TGTGCCAGCAGTTTAAATCGGGACTCCTACACCGGGGAGCTGTTTTTT. It translates to CASSLNRDSYTGELFF.

This clonotype was observed at least ten times. The chain couples TRBV7-3 to TRBJ1-2; TRBD1 aligns across 8 bases. Germline CDR1 and CDR2: SGHTA and FQGTGA. Losses at the gene ends were 5 bases for V and 5 bases for J; bases not matched to a gene: 4. This CDR3 is built from 13 residues. CDR3 loop: CASSADRGYGYTF. CDR3 DNA: TGTGCCAGCAGCGCCGACAGGGGATATGGCTACACCTTC.

The chain has TRBV20-1 and TRBJ1-1; weak D call: TRBD1 (6 bases). Germline-derived CDR1 and CDR2 are DFQATT and SNEGSKA (reference sequence). CDR3 length: 16 amino acids. V lost 0 bases, J lost 1 base, and 15 bases lay in between. CDR3 loop: CSARDPLRGSNTEAFF. The CDR3 DNA is TGCAGTGCTAGAGACCCACTCAGGGGTTCGAACACTGAAGCTTTCTTT.

The rearrangement uses TRBV18 and TRBJ1-5, with D hard to call. Germline CDR1 KGHSH, CDR2 LQKENI. This CDR3 contains 16 residues. The ends were cut back, 3 bases at V and 0 bases at J, with 12 bases in the middle. In DNA, the CDR3 is TGTGCCAGCTCACCTACGCGGCAGGATAGCAATCAGCCCCAGCATTTT. This sequence encodes CASSPTRQDSNQPQHF.

This clonotype came up a few times. J is TRBJ1-5 and V is TRBV12-3 or TRBV12-4; no clear D. V lost 6 bases to trimming and J lost 4 bases, with 13 bases between them. The CDR3 contains 14 residues. CDR3 coding DNA: TGTGCCAGCAGGGTAACCGGGCTAAATCAGCCCCAGCATTTT. It specifies CASRVTGLNQPQHF.

This clonotype has at least ten counts. The chain carries TRBV6-5 and TRBJ1-5; 11 positions match TRBD1. Trimming took 5 bases from V and 5 from J; bases not matched to a gene: 5. Germline-derived CDR1 and CDR2 are MNHEY and SVGAGI. The CDR3 loop spans 15 amino acids. The CDR3, as DNA: TGTGCCAGCAGTCCTGGGACAGGGGGTTATCAGCCCCAGCATTTT. The encoded protein is CASSPGTGGYQPQHF.

This clonotype was picked up a small number of times. This rearrangement joins TRBV7-9 to TRBJ2-7; D perhaps matches TRBD1 (6 bases). Germline CDR1 SEHNR, CDR2 FQNEAQ (reference sequence). This CDR3 has 13 residues. The V end lost 1 base, the J end lost 6 bases, and 10 bases lay between the germline ends. The CDR3 protein is CASSLGGHFEQYF. Here the CDR3 DNA reads TGTGCCAGCAGCTTAGGGGGACACTTCGAGCAGTACTTC.

The chain has TRBV25-1 and TRBJ1-1; no definite D call. The germline CDR1 and CDR2 sequences are MGHDK and SYGVNS. Trimming removed 1 base at V and 1 base at J, with 10 bases between. The length of the CDR3 is 15 residues. The CDR3 DNA sequence: TGTGCCAGCAGTGAATCCCGGGGATGGAACACTGAAGCTTTCTTT. It codes for CASSESRGWNTEAFF.

Many counts were recorded for this clonotype. This sequence joins TRBV29-1 and TRBJ1-5; 8 nucleotides agree with TRBD1. Germline V gene data show CDR1 as SQVTM and CDR2 as ANQGSEA. Trimming cost V 7 bases and J 6 bases; bases outside gene matches: 14. The CDR3 is made up of 15 amino acids. CDR3 protein: CSAPPEVQGGQPQHF. The DNA for the CDR3 is TGCAGCGCCCCCCCGGAGGTACAGGGGGGTCAGCCCCAGCATTTT. Full variable domain (remainder filled in from reference TRBV29-1 and TRBJ1-5): SAVISQKPSRDICQRGTSLTIQCQVDSQVTMMFWYRQQPGQSLTLIATANQGSEATYESGFVIDKFPISRPNLTFSTLTVSNMSPEDSSIYLCSAPPEVQGGQPQHFGDGTRLSIL.

This clonotype was counted only a few times. The genes are TRBV11-2 and TRBJ2-1, with D unresolved. The V gene's germline CDR1 is SGHAT and CDR2 FQNNGV. With 1 base removed from V and 13 bases from J, the gap between germline ends came to 20 bases. This CDR3 has 15 amino acids. For the CDR3, the DNA is TGTGCCAGCAGCTTAGGGTTAAGGCAAACCTCACCCCAGTTCTTC. Amino acid sequence: CASSLGLRQTSPQFF.

This clonotype was counted only a few times. The genes are TRBV3-1 and TRBJ2-7; 12 bases agree with TRBD1. This CDR3 is 16 amino acids long. The germline V gene has CDR1 LGHDT and CDR2 YNNKEL (reference sequence). The ends lost 1 base at V and 5 bases at J; junction bases unmatched: 6. The CDR3 nucleotides are TGTGCCAGCAGCCAAGGTGGGACAGGGGGCTGGGACGAGCAGTACTTC. Translation gives CASSQGGTGGWDEQYF.

This clonotype appeared many times. The chain couples TRBV6-4 to TRBJ2-2, with D perhaps being TRBD1 or TRBD2 (5 bases each). Germline assignment: CDR1 MRHNA and CDR2 SNTAGT. The CDR3 totals 15 residues. Trimming pared 3 bases from V and 6 bases from J, leaving 14 bases between. CDR3 coding DNA: TGTGCCAGCAGTGATTCAGGGAGAGAGGCCGGGGAGCTGTTTTTT. This encodes CASSDSGREAGELFF.

This clonotype occurred many times. This rearrangement joins TRBV6-2 or TRBV6-3 to TRBJ2-7; D is perhaps TRBD2 (6 bases). CDR3 length: 14 amino acids. The V gene lost 2 bases and the J gene lost 6 bases, with 14 bases spanning the gap. Germline loops: CDR1 MNHEY, CDR2 SVGEGT. CDR3 loop: CASSYNEAGSEQYF. The CDR3 DNA sequence: TGTGCCAGCAGTTACAACGAGGCGGGAAGCGAGCAGTACTTC.

The sample holds many counts of this clonotype. This chain uses TRBV20-1 with TRBJ2-7, with a tentative D call TRBD2 (6 bases). This CDR3 is 12 amino acids long. The V and J ends lost 3 bases and 2 bases respectively, with 8 bases between them. Looked up from germline, CDR1 is DFQATT and CDR2 is SNEGSKA (reference sequence). In nucleotides, the CDR3 is TGCAGTGCTAGCGGGGGAACCTACGAGCAGTACTTC. This codes for CSASGGTYEQYF.